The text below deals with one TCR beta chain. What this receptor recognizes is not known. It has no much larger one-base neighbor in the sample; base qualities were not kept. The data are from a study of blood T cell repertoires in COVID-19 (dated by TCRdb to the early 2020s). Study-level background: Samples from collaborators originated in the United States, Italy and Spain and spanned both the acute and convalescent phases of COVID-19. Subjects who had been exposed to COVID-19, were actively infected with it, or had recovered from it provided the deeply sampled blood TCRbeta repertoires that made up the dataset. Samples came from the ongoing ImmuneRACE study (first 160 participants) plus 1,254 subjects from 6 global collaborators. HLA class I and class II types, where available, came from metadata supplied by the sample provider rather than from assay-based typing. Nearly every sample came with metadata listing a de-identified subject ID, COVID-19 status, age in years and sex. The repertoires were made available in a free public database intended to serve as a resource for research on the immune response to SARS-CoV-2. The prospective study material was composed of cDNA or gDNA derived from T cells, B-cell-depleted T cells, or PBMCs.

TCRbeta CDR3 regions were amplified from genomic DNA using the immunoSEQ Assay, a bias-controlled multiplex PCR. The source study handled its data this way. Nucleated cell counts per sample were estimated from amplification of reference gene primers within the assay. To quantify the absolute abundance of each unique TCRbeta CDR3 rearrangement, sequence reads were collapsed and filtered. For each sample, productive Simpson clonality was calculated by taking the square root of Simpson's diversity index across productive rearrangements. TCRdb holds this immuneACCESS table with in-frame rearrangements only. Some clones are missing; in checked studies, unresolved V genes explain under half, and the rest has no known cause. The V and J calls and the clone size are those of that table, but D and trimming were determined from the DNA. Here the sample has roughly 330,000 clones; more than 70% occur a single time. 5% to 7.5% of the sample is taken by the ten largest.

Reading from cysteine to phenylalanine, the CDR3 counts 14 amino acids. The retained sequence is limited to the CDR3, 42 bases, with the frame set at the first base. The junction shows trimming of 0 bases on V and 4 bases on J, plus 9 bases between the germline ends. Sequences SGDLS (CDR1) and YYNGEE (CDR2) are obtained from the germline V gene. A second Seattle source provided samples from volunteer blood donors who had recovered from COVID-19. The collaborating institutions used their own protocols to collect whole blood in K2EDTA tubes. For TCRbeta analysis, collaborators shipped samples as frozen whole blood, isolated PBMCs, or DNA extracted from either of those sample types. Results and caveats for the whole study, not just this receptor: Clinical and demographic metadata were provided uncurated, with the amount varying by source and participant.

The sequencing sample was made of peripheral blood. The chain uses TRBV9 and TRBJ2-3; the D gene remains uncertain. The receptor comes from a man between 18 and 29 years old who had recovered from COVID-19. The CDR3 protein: CASSVVTEADTQYF. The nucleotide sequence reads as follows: TGTGCCAGCAGCGTAGTGACCGAGGCAGATACGCAGTATTTT.